This paragraph reports one T cell receptor (beta chain). Antigen: not known. V lost 8 bases and J lost 1; bases outside the gene matches: 6. CDR3 length: 15 residues. This specimen belongs to a study of post-analysis software for immune sequencing data. Study-level findings and limits: The F measure placed samples prepared in the same batch into strongly shared clusters. Significantly decreased normalized Chao1 diversity was recorded for multiple sclerosis patients relative to controls. TRBV segments more frequent in patients than in controls numbered five and included TRBV5-6, TRBV5-1 and TRBV20-1.

TCR beta cDNA libraries had unique molecular identifiers. TCRdb re-called the PCR reads through MiXCR, storing one row per CDR3 protein. The sample shows about 540,000 distinct CDR3 sequences, around 31% of them seen only once. This chain joins TRBV12-3 or TRBV12-4 and TRBJ2-5; 11 bases fit TRBD2. The receptor was isolated from a girl aged 2 to 17 with multiple sclerosis. The sample consisted of blood. CDR3: CASRTSGGVQETQYF. The CDR3 nucleotides are TGTGCCAGCCGTACTAGCGGGGGAGTCCAAGAGACCCAGTACTTC.